The 11 T cell receptor beta chains presented below share a single source sample, sequenced in a study of blood T cell repertoires in COVID-19. Produced via immunoSEQ multiplex PCR; TCRdb's table is partial and in-frame only. The sample includes roughly 420,000 clones, over 75% seen only once; the top ten take more than 0.85%. Material for sequencing was PBMCs or T cells enriched from blood (not recorded which). The receptors here all came from a woman younger than 45 with acute COVID-19.

The chain recombines TRBV2 with TRBJ1-1, with D possibly matching TRBD1 (6 bases). Germline-derived CDR1 and CDR2 are SNHLY and FYNNEI. The CDR3 length is 15 residues. Trimming left V 7 bases short and J 1 base short, with 16 bases between. The CDR3 protein is CASTRQTGPNTEAFF. The CDR3, as DNA: TGTGCCAGCACCAGACAAACAGGGCCGAACACTGAAGCTTTCTTT.

This clone was seen a single time. The V gene is TRBV24-1, the J gene TRBJ2-5; 8 nucleotides line up with TRBD1. J lost 10 bases, V lost 4 bases, and 4 bases had no gene match. CDR1 and CDR2 (germline): KGHDR, SFDVKD. The length of the CDR3 is 12 residues. CDR3 sequence (DNA): TGTGCCACCAGTGACGACAGGGGCCACCAGTACTTC. It encodes CATSDDRGHQYF.

The chain couples TRBV19 to TRBJ1-4; possibly TRBD1 for D (5 bases). Germline CDR1 reads LNHDA; CDR2 reads SQIVND (reference sequence). This CDR3 region has 15 residues. Trimming took 3 bases from V and 2 from J, leaving 10 bases between them. Here the CDR3 reads CASSMPRATNEKLFF. The CDR3 coding sequence is TGTGCCAGTAGTATGCCCAGGGCTACTAATGAAAAACTGTTTTTT.

This clone was picked up a small number of times. This rearrangement joins TRBV15 to TRBJ2-3, with 8 positions matching TRBD2. The CDR3 sequence is 18 residues long. Germline CDR1 is LNHNV and CDR2 is YYDKDF (reference sequence). V was pared by 6 bases and J by 0 bases, with 14 bases of the junction left unmatched. Here the CDR3 reads CATRSFPRVAGSTDTQYF. As DNA, the CDR3 is TGTGCCACCAGAAGTTTCCCGAGGGTAGCGGGGAGCACAGATACGCAGTATTTT.

The V call is TRBV19, the J call TRBJ2-3, with D perhaps matching TRBD1 (6 bases). Germline V gene lookup returns CDR1 LNHDA and CDR2 SQIVND (reference sequence). Trimming removed 4 bases at V and 4 bases at J, with 15 bases between. This CDR3 is built from 15 residues. CDR3 amino acids: CASSRRARGPDTQYF. CDR3 coding DNA: TGTGCCAGTAGTAGAAGGGCCAGGGGCCCAGATACGCAGTATTTT.

The chain links TRBV7-2 to TRBJ2-5; TRBD2 matches at 16 bases. The CDR3 is 18 residues long. V lost 3 bases and J lost 0; bases outside the gene matches: 4. Per the germline V gene, CDR1 is SGHTA and CDR2 is FQGNSA. The CDR3 protein is CASSLGLAGGRNQETQYF. The CDR3 DNA sequence: TGTGCCAGCAGCTTGGGACTAGCGGGGGGGCGCAACCAAGAGACCCAGTACTTC.

The chain recombines TRBV4-1 with TRBJ1-2; the D gene is possibly TRBD1 (6 bases). There are 15 residues in the CDR3. V was clipped by 1 base and J by 2 bases, with 11 bases between them. The germline V gene encodes CDR1 MGHRA and CDR2 YSYEKL. The CDR3 coding sequence is TGCGCCAGCAGCCAAGGGAACAGGGAGAACTATGGCTACACCTTC. This translates into CASSQGNRENYGYTF.

V usage is TRBV5-6 and J usage is TRBJ2-4; TRBD2 aligns across 12 bases. Germline loops: CDR1 SGHDT, CDR2 YYEEEE. This CDR3 is 16 amino acids long. V was clipped by 4 bases and J by 9 bases; unmatched bases: 11. The CDR3 nucleotides read TGTGCCAGCAGCGGCCAGACTAGCGGGGGTAGGATCATTCAGTACTTC. Translation: CASSGQTSGGRIIQYF. The full variable domain, rest sourced from reference TRBV5-6 and TRBJ2-4, is DAGVTQSPTHLIKTRGQQVTLRCSPKSGHDTVSWYQQALGQGPQFIFQYYEEEERQRGNFPDRFSGHQFPNYSSELNVNALLLGDSALYLCASSGQTSGGRIIQYFGAGTRLSVL.

The chain employs TRBV25-1 and TRBJ2-3; 10 nucleotides line up with TRBD2. After removal of 4 bases from V and 1 base from J, the junction contained 8 bases not matched to a gene. Germline V lookup: CDR1 MGHDK, CDR2 SYGVNS. There are 17 residues in the CDR3. Written as DNA, the CDR3 is TGTGCCAGCAGTGGATTGGGAACTAGCGGGGGCACAGATACGCAGTATTTT. Translation gives CASSGLGTSGGTDTQYF. Drawing the rest from reference TRBV25-1 and TRBJ2-3, the complete variable domain is EADIYQTPRYLVIGTGKKITLECSQTMGHDKMYWYQQDPGMELHLIHYSYGVNSTEKGDLSSESTVSRIRTEHFPLTLESARPSHTSQYLCASSGLGTSGGTDTQYFGPGTRLTVL.

This sequence joins TRBV10-2 and TRBJ1-2, with 8 bases aligning to TRBD1. CDR1 WSHSY and CDR2 SAAADI come from the germline V gene. CDR3 length equals 14 residues. Trimming removed 4 bases from V and 6 bases from J; junction bases left unmatched: 7. CDR3 DNA sequence: TGCGCCAGCAGTGCCCGCAGGGGGCTCCATGGCTACACCTTC. It yields the protein CASSARRGLHGYTF.

A few counts support this clone. The V call is TRBV12-2, the J call TRBJ1-2; TRBD1, the table's D call, was not compared with the DNA. TRBV12-2 is given as a pseudogene. This CDR3 comprises 18 residues. The CDR3 sequence: CASRPPLGRTGLGYGYTF. The CDR3 bases are TGTGCAAGTCGCCCCCCGCTGGGGCGTACAGGGCTCGGCTATGGCTACACCTTC.